These 16 T cell receptor beta chains were all obtained from the same sample, sequenced in a study of blood T cell repertoires in COVID-19 (dated by TCRdb to 2018 to 2020). The library was produced with the immunoSEQ multiplex PCR assay. TCRdb's version of the immuneACCESS table is confined to in-frame rearrangements and falls short of the full clone set. An unresolved V gene accounts for under half of the shortfall where checked; the remainder is of unknown origin. In this sample the table shows roughly 160,000 clones, about 80% of which occur a single time. 9.5% to 13% of the sample is taken by the ten largest. Sequenced: peripheral blood. The receptor set was obtained from a man in his 70s with active or convalescent COVID-19.

The chain couples TRBV7-3 to TRBJ2-1, with 8 positions matching TRBD1. Germline CDR1 SGHTA, CDR2 FQGTGA. Trimming removed 3 bases from V and 7 bases from J; junction bases left unmatched: 5. The CDR3 contains 14 residues. The CDR3 DNA reads TGTGCCAGCAGCTTGTACAGGGGGAAGAATGAGCAGTTCTTC. Its translation: CASSLYRGKNEQFF. Combining the CDR3 with reference TRBV7-3 and TRBJ2-1 gives the whole variable domain GAGVSQTPSNKVTEKGKYVELRCDPISGHTALYWYRQSLGQGPEFLIYFQGTGAADDSGLPNDRFFAVRPEGSVSTLKIQRTERGDSAVYLCASSLYRGKNEQFFGPGTRLTVL.

V is TRBV9 and J is TRBJ1-4, with D perhaps TRBD1 (5 bases). Per the germline V gene, CDR1 is SGDLS and CDR2 is YYNGEE. The CDR3 runs to 13 residues. Trimming removed 3 bases from V and 8 bases from J, with 11 bases in between. The CDR3: CASSGGRGEKLFF. The CDR3 coding sequence is TGTGCCAGCAGCGGGGGCCGGGGGGAAAAACTGTTTTTT. Drawing the rest from reference TRBV9 and TRBJ1-4, the complete variable domain is DSGVTQTPKHLITATGQRVTLRCSPRSGDLSVYWYQQSLDQGLQFLIQYYNGEERAKGNILERFSAQQFPDLHSELNLSSLELGDSALYFCASSGGRGEKLFFGSGTQLSVL.

Only one count was recorded for this clone. The chain has TRBV28 and TRBJ2-3, with a tentative D call TRBD1 (6 bases). The CDR3 runs 13 residues. The germline V gene encodes CDR1 MDHEN and CDR2 SYDVKM. Between the trimmed V and J ends, which lost 4 bases and 2 bases, there was a span of 7 bases. CDR3 sequence: CASSWTATDTQYF. The DNA for the CDR3 is TGTGCCAGCAGTTGGACAGCCACAGATACGCAGTATTTT. The full variable domain, with the rest looked up from reference TRBV28 and TRBJ2-3, is DVKVTQSSRYLVKRTGEKVFLECVQDMDHENMFWYRQDPGLGLRLIYFSYDVKMKEKGDIPEGYSVSREKKERFSLILESASTNQTSMYLCASSWTATDTQYFGPGTRLTVL.

This chain uses TRBV7-3 with TRBJ2-2; 9 nucleotides agree with TRBD2. Losses at the gene ends were 3 bases for V and 6 bases for J; bases not matched to a gene: 8. The CDR3 is made up of 16 amino acids. In germline, CDR1 is SGHTA, CDR2 FQGTGA. The chain's CDR3 is CASSFAAAGGPGELFF. CDR3 DNA: TGTGCCAGCAGCTTTGCGGCAGCGGGAGGTCCCGGGGAGCTGTTTTTT.

The chain employs TRBV7-9 and TRBJ1-1; D is unresolved. The germline CDR1 and CDR2 sequences are SEHNR and FQNEAQ (reference sequence). The CDR3 totals 12 residues. V was cut by 7 bases and J by 4 bases, with 10 bases left in between. The CDR3 DNA reads TGTGCCAGCACCCTACGAGGCACTGAAGCTTTCTTT. Residues: CASTLRGTEAFF.

J is TRBJ2-3 and V is TRBV30; 13 bases are a match to TRBD2. The CDR3 consists of 15 residues. J was trimmed by 3 bases and V by 3 bases; bases with no gene match: 3. CDR1 and CDR2 from the germline V gene are GTSNPN and SVGIG (reference sequence). The CDR3 nucleotides read TGTGCCTGGAGCGAGGGACTAGCGGGAACAGATACGCAGTATTTT. Translating gives CAWSEGLAGTDTQYF.

The V call is TRBV9, the J call TRBJ2-6; TRBD1 is a possible D gene (5 bases). CDR3 length: 18 amino acids. The germline gives CDR1 SGDLS, CDR2 YYNGEE. V was pared by 1 base and J by 1 base, with 15 bases between. The CDR3 bases are TGTGCCAGCAGCGTAACTGGGGCCTCGAGGTCTGGGGCCAACGTCCTGACTTTC. It specifies CASSVTGASRSGANVLTF.

The table lists this clone with a few counts. This chain connects TRBV6-2 or TRBV6-3 to TRBJ2-7; perhaps TRBD2 as D (6 bases). CDR1 is MNHEY and CDR2 is SVGEGT in the germline V gene. The CDR3 is 14 residues long. V was clipped by 4 bases and J by 1 base, with 11 bases between them. The CDR3 DNA reads TGTGCCAGCAGTTCGCCAAGCGGGTCCTACGAGCAGTACTTC. Translation: CASSSPSGSYEQYF.

This clone was counted between two and nine times. V usage is TRBV7-9 and J usage is TRBJ1-2, with 7 bases lining up with TRBD1. The CDR3 runs to 13 residues. Germline V gene data show CDR1 as SEHNR and CDR2 as FQNEAQ (reference sequence). The ends lost 6 bases at V and 3 bases at J; junction bases unmatched: 4. In DNA form, the CDR3 reads TGTGCCAGCAGAGCAACAGGGGACTATGGCTACACCTTC. Protein: CASRATGDYGYTF. Variable domain in full (rest from reference TRBV7-9 and TRBJ1-2): DTGVSQNPRHKITKRGQNVTFRCDPISEHNRLYWYRQTLGQGPEFLTYFQNEAQLEKSRLLSDRFSAERPKGSFSTLEIQRTEQGDSAMYLCASRATGDYGYTFGSGTRLTVV.

This clone was detected once. The rearrangement uses TRBV2 and TRBJ2-7; D might be TRBD1 (5 bases). CDR3 size: 13 residues. Germline CDR1 SNHLY, CDR2 FYNNEI. Trimming took off 0 bases at V and 6 bases at J, with 9 bases between the two ends. DNA for the CDR3: TGTGCCAGCAGTGAAGCCAGGGTCGGCGAGCAGTACTTC. This sequence encodes CASSEARVGEQYF.

The chain carries TRBV5-8 and TRBJ2-3; D uncertain. Germline V gives CDR1 SGHTS, CDR2 YDEGEE. The CDR3 covers 15 residues. V was shortened by 2 bases and J by 3 bases, with 13 bases between the two germline ends. Here the CDR3 DNA reads TGTGCCAGCAGCTTTGGCAGGTTTCTTACAGATACGCAGTATTTT. Protein sequence: CASSFGRFLTDTQYF.

The chain combines TRBV12-5 with TRBJ1-1, with D perhaps TRBD1 (5 bases). The germline gives CDR1 LGHNT, CDR2 FRNRAP. Trimming removed 4 bases at V and 1 base at J, with 7 bases between. The CDR3 length is 13 residues. The CDR3: CASGWGGNTEAFF. The DNA for the CDR3 is TGTGCTAGTGGTTGGGGGGGGAACACTGAAGCTTTCTTT.

V gene TRBV9 combines with J gene TRBJ1-6; 7 bases align to TRBD1. CDR1 and CDR2 (germline): SGDLS, YYNGEE. The CDR3 sequence is 14 residues long. The V gene end was trimmed by 4 bases and the J gene end by 5 bases; junction bases not matched to a gene: 3. CDR3 amino acids: CASSPRGHNSPLHF. CDR3 DNA sequence: TGTGCCAGCAGCCCGAGGGGGCATAATTCACCCCTCCACTTT.

This clone was seen once. This chain joins TRBV5-1 and TRBJ2-7, with 10 bases that match TRBD1. Trimming at V came to 3 bases and at J to 4 bases, leaving 4 bases not matched to a gene. From germline, CDR1 is SGHRS and CDR2 YFSETQ. The CDR3 length is 14 residues. As DNA, the CDR3 is TGCGCCAGCAGCTGGACAGGGGGTCAATACGAGCAGTACTTC. Translating it yields CASSWTGGQYEQYF.

The chain joins TRBV6-1 to TRBJ1-2, with no clear D. This CDR3 has 13 amino acids. Germline V gene lookup returns CDR1 MNHNS and CDR2 SASEGT. Trimming took off 3 bases at V and 4 bases at J, with 9 bases between the two ends. Here the CDR3 DNA reads TGTGCCAGCAGTGAGTCAGGTATCTATGGCTACACCTTC. Amino acid sequence: CASSESGIYGYTF.

About this clone: Other DNA sequences in the sample encode the same CDR3. This sequence joins TRBV19 and TRBJ2-2; 8 positions agree with TRBD1. The CDR3 spans 15 residues. Germline V gene lookup returns CDR1 LNHDA and CDR2 SQIVND (reference sequence). With V trimmed by 5 bases and J by 5 bases, 7 bases remained unmatched. The CDR3 sequence: CASSRSGGGTGELFF. The CDR3 nucleotides read TGTGCCAGTAGTCGTTCAGGGGGCGGGACCGGGGAGCTGTTTTTT.